This passage covers 10 T cell receptor beta chains from one sample sequenced in a study of control samples from healthy donors and cancer patients. Libraries were prepared by immunoSEQ multiplex PCR; TCRdb keeps only in-frame clonotypes and omits some of them. Of 25,000 or so clones listed, approximately 85% were seen once; the top ten hold less than 8%. Sequenced: PBMCs. The receptors come from a woman aged 60-75 years with head and neck cancer.

The chain has TRBV11-2 and TRBJ1-1; 8 nucleotides match TRBD1. The CDR3 totals 14 residues. The V segment lost 5 bases and the J segment 3 bases; nucleotides outside the gene matches: 5. Per the germline V gene, CDR1 is SGHAT and CDR2 is FQNNGV. The CDR3 here is CASSQDRDDTEAFF. The CDR3 DNA follows: TGTGCCAGCAGCCAGGACAGGGATGACACTGAAGCTTTCTTT.

This clone occurred a few times. The rearrangement joins TRBV4-3 to TRBJ1-2, with D uncertain. Per germline, CDR1 LGHNA and CDR2 YSLEER. Trimming pared 0 bases from V and 1 base from J, leaving 6 bases between. The CDR3 consists of 14 residues. The CDR3 region has the DNA TGCGCCAGCAGCCAAGACCGAAATAACTATGGCTACACCTTC. Its protein product is CASSQDRNNYGYTF.

The rearrangement uses TRBV6-6 and TRBJ1-5; D possibly corresponds to TRBD1 (5 bases). Germline values: CDR1 MNHNY, CDR2 SVGAGI (reference sequence). Trimming cost V 2 bases and J 4 bases, with 15 bases left between them. CDR3 size: 16 residues. DNA of the CDR3: TGTGCCAGCAGTTACGAACTGACAGTGCCAAATCAGCCCCAGCATTTT. Translating gives CASSYELTVPNQPQHF.

The chain is built from TRBV5-5 and TRBJ1-5; 9 bases fit TRBD1. J lost 4 bases, V lost 4 bases, and 6 bases had no gene match. The CDR3 is 15 amino acids. The germline gives CDR1 SGHKS, CDR2 YYEKEE (reference sequence). CDR3 coding DNA: TGTGCCAGCAGCAGACAGGGGGAGGCAAATCAGCCCCAGCATTTT. Residues: CASSRQGEANQPQHF. The entire variable domain, with the rest obtained from reference TRBV5-5 and TRBJ1-5, is as follows: DAGVTQSPTHLIKTRGQQVTLRCSPISGHKSVSWYQQVLGQGPQFIFQYYEKEERGRGNFPDRFSARQFPNYSSELNVNALLLGDSALYLCASSRQGEANQPQHFGDGTRLSIL.

CDR3 sequence (DNA): TGTGCCAGCACCCGGCAGGGGGCGATTGGGACTGAAGCTTTCTTT. Translation: CASTRQGAIGTEAFF. The rearrangement links TRBV11-2 to TRBJ1-1; 8 positions match TRBD1. The CDR3 is 15 amino acids. The germline V gene encodes CDR1 SGHAT and CDR2 FQNNGV. V was pared by 7 bases and J by 5 bases, with 12 bases of the junction left unmatched. The whole variable domain, filled in from reference TRBV11-2 and TRBJ1-1, reads EAGVAQSPRYKIIEKRQSVAFWCNPISGHATLYWYQQILGQGPKLLIQFQNNGVVDDSQLPKDRFSAERLKGVDSTLKIQPAKLEDSAVYLCASTRQGAIGTEAFFGQGTRLTVV.

The chain combines TRBV27 with TRBJ1-2, with D possibly being TRBD1 (6 bases). Between the trimmed V and J ends, which lost 7 bases and 0 bases, there was a span of 9 bases. The germline CDR1 and CDR2 sequences are MNHEY and SMNVEV (reference sequence). This CDR3 has 13 residues. CDR3 DNA sequence: TGTGCCAGCATGGGGGCCACTAACTATGGCTACACCTTC. This codes for CASMGATNYGYTF.

The chain combines TRBV5-1 with TRBJ2-1; perhaps TRBD2 as D (6 bases). Trimming removed 5 bases from V and 7 bases from J, with 22 bases in between. The CDR3 loop spans 16 amino acids. Germline CDR1 SGHRS, CDR2 YFSETQ. CDR3 region: CASSSPSLVEGNEQFF. CDR3 DNA sequence: TGCGCCAGCAGTTCCCCGTCGCTTGTGGAGGGGAATGAGCAGTTCTTC.

The chain links TRBV4-3 to TRBJ2-7; D may be TRBD1 (6 bases). This CDR3 has 16 amino acids. Germline V gene sequence: CDR1 LGHNA, CDR2 YSLEER. V was cut by 0 bases and J by 3 bases, with 15 bases left in between. As DNA, the CDR3 is TGCGCCAGCAGCCAAGAGTGGGCAGGGGCGATCTACGAGCAGTACTTC. It yields the protein CASSQEWAGAIYEQYF.

In nucleotides, the CDR3 is TGTGCCAGCAGTGATGGGCAGGATAATTCACCCCTCCACTTT. Translation: CASSDGQDNSPLHF. The chain carries TRBV2 and TRBJ1-6; D remains ambiguous. The CDR3 contains 14 residues. Deletions cut 3 bases from V and 5 bases from J, with 8 bases between. Germline CDR1 and CDR2: SNHLY and FYNNEI.

V is TRBV7-2 and J is TRBJ1-2, with D tentatively TRBD1 (6 bases). This CDR3 spans 16 amino acids. Germline CDR1 reads SGHTA; CDR2 reads FQGNSA. The V end was cut by 5 bases, the J end by 4 bases, with 20 bases between. The CDR3: CASSPQGGRLSYGYTF. Written as DNA, the CDR3 is TGTGCCAGCAGCCCCCAAGGGGGAAGGTTAAGCTATGGCTACACCTTC.